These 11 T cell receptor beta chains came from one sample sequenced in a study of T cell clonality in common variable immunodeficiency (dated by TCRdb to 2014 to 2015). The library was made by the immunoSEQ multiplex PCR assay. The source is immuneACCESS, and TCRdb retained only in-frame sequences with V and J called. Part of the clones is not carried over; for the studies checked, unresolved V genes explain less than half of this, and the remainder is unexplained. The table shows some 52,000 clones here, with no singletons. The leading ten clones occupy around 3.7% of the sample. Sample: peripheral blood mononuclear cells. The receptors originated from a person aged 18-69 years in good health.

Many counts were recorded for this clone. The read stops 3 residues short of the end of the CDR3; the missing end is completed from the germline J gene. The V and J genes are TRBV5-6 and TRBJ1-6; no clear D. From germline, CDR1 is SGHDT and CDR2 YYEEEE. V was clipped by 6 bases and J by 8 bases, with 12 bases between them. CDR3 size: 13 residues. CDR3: CASTLPGYSPLHF. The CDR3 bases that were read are TGTGCCAGCACCCTCCCCGGTTATTCACCC. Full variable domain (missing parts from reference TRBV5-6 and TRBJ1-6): DAGVTQSPTHLIKTRGQQVTLRCSPKSGHDTVSWYQQALGQGPQFIFQYYEEEERQRGNFPDRFSGHQFPNYSSELNVNALLLGDSALYLCASTLPGYSPLHFGNGTRLTVT.

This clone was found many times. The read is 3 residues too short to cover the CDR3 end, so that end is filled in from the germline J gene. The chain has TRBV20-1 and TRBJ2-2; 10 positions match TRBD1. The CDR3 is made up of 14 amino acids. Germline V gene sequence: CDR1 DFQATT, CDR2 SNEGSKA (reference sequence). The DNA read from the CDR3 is TGCAGTGCTAGATCGGGGACAGGGGAGGAAAAG. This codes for CSARSGTGEEK. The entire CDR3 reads CSARSGTGEEKLFF.

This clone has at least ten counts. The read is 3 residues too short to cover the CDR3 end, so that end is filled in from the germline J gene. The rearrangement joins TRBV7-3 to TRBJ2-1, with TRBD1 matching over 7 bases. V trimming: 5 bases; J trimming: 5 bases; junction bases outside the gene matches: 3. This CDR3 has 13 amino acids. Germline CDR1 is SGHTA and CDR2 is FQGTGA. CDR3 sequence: CASSPGGNNEQFF. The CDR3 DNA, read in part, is TGTGCCAGCAGCCCAGGGGGTAACAATGAG. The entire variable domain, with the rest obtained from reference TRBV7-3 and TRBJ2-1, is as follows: GAGVSQTPSNKVTEKGKYVELRCDPISGHTALYWYRQSLGQGPEFLIYFQGTGAADDSGLPNDRFFAVRPEGSVSTLKIQRTERGDSAVYLCASSPGGNNEQFFGPGTRLTVL.

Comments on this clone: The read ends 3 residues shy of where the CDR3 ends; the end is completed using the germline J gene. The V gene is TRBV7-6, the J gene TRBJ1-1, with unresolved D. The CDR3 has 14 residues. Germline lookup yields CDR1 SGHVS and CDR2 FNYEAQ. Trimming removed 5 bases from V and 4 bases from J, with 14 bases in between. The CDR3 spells CASSRPPRGTEAFF. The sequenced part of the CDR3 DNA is TGTGCCAGCAGCCGACCCCCCCGGGGCACTGAA.

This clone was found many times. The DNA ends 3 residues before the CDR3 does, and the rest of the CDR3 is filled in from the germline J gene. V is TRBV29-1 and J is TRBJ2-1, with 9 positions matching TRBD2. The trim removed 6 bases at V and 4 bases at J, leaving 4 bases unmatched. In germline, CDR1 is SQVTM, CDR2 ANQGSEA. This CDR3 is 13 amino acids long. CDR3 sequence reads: CSVVLAGYNEQFF. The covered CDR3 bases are TGCAGCGTAGTTCTAGCGGGATACAATGAG.

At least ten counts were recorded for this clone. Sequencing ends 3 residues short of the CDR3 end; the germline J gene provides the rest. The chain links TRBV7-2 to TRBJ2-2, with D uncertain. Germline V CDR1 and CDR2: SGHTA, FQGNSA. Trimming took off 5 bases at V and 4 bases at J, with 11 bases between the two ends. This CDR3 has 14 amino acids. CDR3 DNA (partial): TGTGCCAGCAGCGCACATCCTAGCACCGGGGAG. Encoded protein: CASSAHPSTGE. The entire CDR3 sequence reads CASSAHPSTGELFF.

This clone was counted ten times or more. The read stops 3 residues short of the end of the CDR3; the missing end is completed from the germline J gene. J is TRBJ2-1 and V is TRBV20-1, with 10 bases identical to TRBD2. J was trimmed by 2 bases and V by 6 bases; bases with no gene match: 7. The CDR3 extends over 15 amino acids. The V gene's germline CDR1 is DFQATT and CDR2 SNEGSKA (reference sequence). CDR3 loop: CSAKNLAGAYNEQFF. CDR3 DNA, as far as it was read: TGCAGTGCAAAGAATCTAGCGGGGGCCTACAATGAG.

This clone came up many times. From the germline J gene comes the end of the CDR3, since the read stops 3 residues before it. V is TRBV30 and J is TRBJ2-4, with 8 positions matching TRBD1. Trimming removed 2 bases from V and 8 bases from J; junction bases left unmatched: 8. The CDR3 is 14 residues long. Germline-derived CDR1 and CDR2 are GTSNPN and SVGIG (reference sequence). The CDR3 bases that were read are TGTGCCTGGAGTTCGACAGGGGCAGGGGACATT. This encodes CAWSSTGAGDI. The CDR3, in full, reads CAWSSTGAGDIQYF.

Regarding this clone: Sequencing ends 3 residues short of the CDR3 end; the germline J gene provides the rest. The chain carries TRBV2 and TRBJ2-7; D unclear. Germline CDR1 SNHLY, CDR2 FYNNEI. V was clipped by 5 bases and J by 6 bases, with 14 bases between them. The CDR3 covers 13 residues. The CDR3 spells CASSSTPTGEQYF. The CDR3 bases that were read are TGTGCCAGCAGTTCCACCCCTACCGGCGAG.

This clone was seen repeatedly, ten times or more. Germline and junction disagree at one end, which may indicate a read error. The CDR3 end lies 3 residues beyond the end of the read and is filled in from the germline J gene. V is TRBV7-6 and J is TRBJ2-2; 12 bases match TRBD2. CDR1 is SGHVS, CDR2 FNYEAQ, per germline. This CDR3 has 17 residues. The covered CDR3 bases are TGTGCCAGCAGCTTCGTCGGGACTAGCGGGCCCACCGGGAAG. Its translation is CASSFVGTSGPTGK. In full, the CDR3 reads CASSFVGTSGPTGKLFF.

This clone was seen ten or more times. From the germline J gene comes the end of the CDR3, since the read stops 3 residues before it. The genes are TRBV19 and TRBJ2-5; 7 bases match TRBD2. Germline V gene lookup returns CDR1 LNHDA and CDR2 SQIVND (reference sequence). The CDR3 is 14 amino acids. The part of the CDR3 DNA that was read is TGTTTAGGGCCCGTGAGCAGGGAGGGCGAGACC. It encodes CLGPVSREGET. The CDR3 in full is CLGPVSREGETQYF. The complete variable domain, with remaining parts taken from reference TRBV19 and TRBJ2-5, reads DGGITQSPKYLFRKEGQNVTLSCEQNLNHDAMYWYRQDPGQGLRLIYYSQIVNDFQKGDIAEGYSVSREKKESFPLTVTSAQKNPTAFYLCLGPVSREGETQYFGPGTRLLVL.